This T cell receptor beta chain was found in a study of response to subunit inactivated influenza vaccine. This clonotype was found many times. TCRdb processed the RT-PCR reads anew with MiXCR; each CDR3 protein has one entry. The repertoire holds approximately 500,000 distinct CDR3 sequences, with roughly a quarter as singletons. CDR3 length: 16 amino acids. Trimming took 4 bases from V and 0 from J, leaving 16 bases between them. Germline V gene lookup returns CDR1 SGHVS and CDR2 FQNEAQ. These same records also appear under a second study, on T cells expressing NK-cell markers. That investigation notes: What made the TCR beta cDNA was 5'RACE template switching with UMIs.

This sequence joins TRBV7-8 and TRBJ2-7, with D tentatively TRBD2 (6 bases). Material: CD4+ T cells sorted from PBMCs, obtained 12 days after vaccination. The source of this sequence is a man in his fifties or sixties who received an inactivated influenza vaccine. This chain's CDR3 is CASSSPLGGASYEQYF. CDR3 DNA sequence: TGTGCCAGCAGCTCCCCCCTTGGCGGGGCCTCCTACGAGCAGTACTTC.